The clone carrying this T cell receptor (beta chain) was detected ten times or more. What it binds is not known. Sequencing ends 3 residues short of the CDR3 end; the germline J gene provides the rest. The data derive from a study of T cell clonality in common variable immunodeficiency. Overall study results and limits: Compared with controls, CVID subjects had fewer shared TCRbeta clones. In common variable immunodeficiency, TCR beta chains reportedly carried fewer deletions and N-nucleotide insertions. Repertoire-complication correlations in CVID were limited by patient heterogeneity.

The CDR3 totals 15 residues. CDR1 SQVTM and CDR2 ANQGSEA come from the germline V gene. Trimming stripped 6 bases from V and 4 bases from J, with 18 bases between. CVID and control samples used equivalent genomic DNA input. Clones were sequenced by immunoSEQ multiplex PCR, and TCRdb holds only the in-frame ones, with some missing. Observed in the sample are some 42,000 clones, none of them singletons. The clonotype comes from a human donor with common variable immunodeficiency. Sequenced: peripheral blood mononuclear cells. The V and J genes are TRBV29-1 and TRBJ1-4; perhaps TRBD1 as D (5 bases). The covered CDR3 bases are TGCAGCGTGCAGGGAGTACTAATGGATAATGAAAAA. Translated: CSVQGVLMDNEK. The CDR3 as a whole reads CSVQGVLMDNEKLFF.